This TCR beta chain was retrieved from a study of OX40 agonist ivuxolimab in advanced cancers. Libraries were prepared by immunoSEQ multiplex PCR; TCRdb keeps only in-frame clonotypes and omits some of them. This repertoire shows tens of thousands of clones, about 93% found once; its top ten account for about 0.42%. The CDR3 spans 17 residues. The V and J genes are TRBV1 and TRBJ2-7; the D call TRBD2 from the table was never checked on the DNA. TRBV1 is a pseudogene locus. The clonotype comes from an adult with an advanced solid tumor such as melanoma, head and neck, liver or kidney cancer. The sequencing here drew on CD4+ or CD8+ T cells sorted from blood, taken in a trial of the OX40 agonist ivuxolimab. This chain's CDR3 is CTSSQDRGGLPDYEQYF. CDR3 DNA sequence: TGCACCAGCAGCCAAGATAGGGGAGGTCTACCAGACTACGAGCAGTACTTC.